This TCR beta chain stems from a study of blood T cell repertoires in COVID-19. Across the whole study: Researchers got acute and convalescent COVID-19 samples from the United States, Italy and Spain. PBMCs, B-cell-depleted T cells, or T cells provided the cDNA or gDNA that made up the material.

The CDR3 contains 13 residues. Germline lookup yields CDR1 MNHEY and CDR2 SMNVEV (reference sequence). Trimming removed 3 bases at V and 2 bases at J, with 7 bases between. Methods used by the authors: Scientists estimated how many nucleated cells there were by amplifying reference gene primers. Assay used: immunoSEQ multiplex PCR; TCRdb lists only in-frame clones, some missing. V and J calls and clone size follow that table, whereas D and trimming were derived from the DNA. This sample has around 110,000 clones, with roughly 80% found just once. The chain links TRBV27 to TRBJ1-2; D gene unclear. The sequenced material came from peripheral blood. This receptor was identified in a man aged 25 to 45 with acute or convalescent COVID-19. Here the CDR3 DNA reads TGTGCCAGCAGTTTTCGGGGAAACTATGGCTACACCTTC. This sequence encodes CASSFRGNYGYTF.